The 21 T cell receptor delta chains below come from one sample, sequenced in a study of Vδ1+ human thymocytes. Study-level points and caveats: Thymic TRG and TRD repertoires appeared highly polyclonal, with Gaussian CDR3 length distributions.

The antigens for these receptors are not known. Sequences come from RNA converted to cDNA by reverse transcription. Multiplex PCR used pooled V-gene forward primers and a constant-region reverse primer to amplify CDR3s. TCRdb re-called the multiplex PCR reads via CATT. Of 45,000 to 60,000 delta-chain clones in the sample, approximately 15% are singletons; the top ten hold 0.3% to 0.45%. Sequencing was performed on Vdelta1+ gamma-delta thymocytes from the thymus. The subset denotes: FACS-sorted CD3+ TCRalphabeta- TCRVdelta1+ TCRVdelta2- thymocytes. The receptors stem from a girl younger than two who had congenital heart surgery.

This rearrangement joins TRDV1 to TRDJ1; 11 bases map to TRDD3. Germline V gene sequence: CDR1 TSWWSYY, CDR2 QGS. The junction had 18 bases not matched to a gene; V was cut back by 0 bases and J by 0 bases. The CDR3 extends over 22 amino acids. The CDR3 DNA follows: TGTGCTCTTGGGGAACTAGGGCGCATACTGGGGGATAATGGGAAGCACACCGATAAACTCATCTTT. Translation: CALGELGRILGDNGKHTDKLIF.

This clone was picked up a small number of times. This chain joins TRDV1 and TRDJ1; 9 bases agree with TRDD3. This CDR3 has 18 residues. V was clipped by 1 base and J by 3 bases; unmatched bases: 12. From germline, CDR1 is TSWWSYY and CDR2 QGS. The CDR3 bases are TGTGCTCTTGGGGAACGATCCGAACTGGGGGAGAAATCCGATAAACTCATCTTT. Protein sequence: CALGERSELGEKSDKLIF.

The V and J genes are TRDV1 and TRDJ1; 13 bases align to TRDD3. Germline V gene data show CDR1 as TSWWSYY and CDR2 as QGS. The CDR3 consists of 22 residues. V lost 3 bases and J lost 3; bases outside the gene matches: 22. CDR3 residues: CALGDRRSYEPVLGDTPDKLIF. CDR3 bases: TGTGCTCTTGGGGATAGGAGGTCCTACGAGCCCGTACTGGGGGATACGCCCGATAAACTCATCTTT.

This clone showed up just a few times. This chain links TRDV1 with TRDJ1, with D possibly matching TRDD3 (5 bases). Germline CDR1 is TSWWSYY and CDR2 is QGS. The V gene lost 1 base and the J gene lost 0 bases, with 24 bases spanning the gap. The CDR3 is 20 amino acids. The CDR3 sequence: CALGEPHDGEPLPYTDKLIF. Here the CDR3 DNA reads TGTGCTCTTGGGGAACCCCACGACGGGGAGCCTTTACCGTACACCGATAAACTCATCTTT.

In this sample, this clone turned up a few times. The chain links TRDV1 to TRDJ1; 8 nucleotides align to TRDD3. The CDR3 is 19 residues long. V was clipped by 5 bases and J by 8 bases; unmatched bases: 25. Germline assignment: CDR1 TSWWSYY and CDR2 QGS. CDR3 residues: CALGTPRALGVHGVWKLIF. The CDR3, as DNA: TGTGCTCTTGGGACCCCGAGGGCACTGGGGGTACACGGGGTTTGGAAACTCATCTTT.

This clone turned up a few times. This chain links TRDV1 with TRDJ1, with 10 bases aligning to TRDD3. CDR1 and CDR2 (germline): TSWWSYY, QGS. This CDR3 has 21 residues. Germline trimming cut 1 base from V and 0 bases from J; bases unmatched to any gene: 17. The CDR3 region is CALGERNFSILGDRDTDKLIF. CDR3 coding DNA: TGTGCTCTTGGGGAACGTAACTTCTCGATACTGGGGGATCGCGACACCGATAAACTCATCTTT.

This clone was seen more than once but under ten times. The genes are TRDV1 and TRDJ1, with 8 bases matching TRDD3. V trimming: 0 bases; J trimming: 3 bases; junction bases outside the gene matches: 15. Germline V CDR1 and CDR2: TSWWSYY, QGS. The CDR3 is 19 amino acids. This CDR3 reads CALGELERARRDTPDKLIF. As DNA, the CDR3 is TGTGCTCTTGGGGAACTCGAAAGGGCCCGGAGGGATACGCCCGATAAACTCATCTTT.

This clone appeared once. The chain links TRDV1 to TRDJ1, with TRDD2 matching 9 bases. V shed 5 bases, J shed 0 bases, and the junction held 25 bases outside the gene matches. The CDR3 is made up of 22 amino acids. The germline V gene has CDR1 TSWWSYY and CDR2 QGS. The CDR3 coding sequence is TGTGCTCTTGGGAAACAAAGGGGCCTTCCTACGACTGGGGACCCGTACACCGATAAACTCATCTTT. Its protein is CALGKQRGLPTTGDPYTDKLIF.

J is TRDJ1 and V is TRDV1, with 8 bases aligning to TRDD2. CDR3 length equals 17 residues. Losses at the gene ends were 4 bases for V and 3 bases for J; bases not matched to a gene: 13. CDR1 and CDR2 (germline): TSWWSYY, QGS. Here the CDR3 reads CALGGQLPTSVADKLIF. The DNA for the CDR3 is TGTGCTCTTGGGGGACAACTTCCTACGTCTGTGGCCGATAAACTCATCTTT.

The sample holds a few counts of this clone. J is TRDJ1 and V is TRDV1; no definite D call. Germline CDR1 is TSWWSYY and CDR2 is QGS. CDR3 size: 16 residues. V lost 0 bases to trimming and J lost 7 bases, with 18 bases between them. The CDR3 nucleotides are TGTGCTCTTGGGGAACTTCAACCCTCGGGCCGTACTAAACTCATCTTT. This codes for CALGELQPSGRTKLIF.

As concerns this clone: Since a much larger clone is just one base distant, this may be a read error. The chain has TRDV2 and TRDJ1; TRDD3 agrees at 10 bases. Germline V lookup: CDR1 GEAIGNYY, CDR2 EKD. V lost 0 bases, J lost 3 bases, and 9 bases stayed unmatched. This CDR3 comprises 17 residues. The CDR3 DNA reads as TGTGCCTGTGACACCGCACGGGGGATACGAAGGCCCGATAAACTCATCTTT. Its protein product is CACDTARGIRRPDKLIF.

This clone was observed a handful of times. The V gene is TRDV1, the J gene TRDJ1; D gene uncertain. The CDR3 extends over 16 amino acids. Germline V gene lookup returns CDR1 TSWWSYY and CDR2 QGS. Trimming pared 2 bases from V and 3 bases from J, leaving 16 bases between. The CDR3 DNA follows: TGTGCTCTTGGGGAAATATTAGCCTCTCGCGCCGATAAACTCATCTTT. It encodes CALGEILASRADKLIF.

This clone was recorded a few times. The rearrangement joins TRDV1 to TRDJ1; possible D gene TRDD2, 5 bases. The germline CDR1 and CDR2 sequences are TSWWSYY and QGS. Trimming left V 4 bases short and J 1 base short, with 31 bases between. The CDR3 spans 21 residues. This chain's CDR3 is CALGVPPSHGVLPRGTDKLIF. The CDR3 nucleotides read TGTGCTCTTGGGGTCCCCCCTTCTCACGGTGTACTGCCCCGGGGCACCGATAAACTCATCTTT.

This clone was detected only a few times. The rearrangement joins TRDV1 to TRDJ1; tentative D call: TRDD2 (5 bases). Per the germline V gene, CDR1 is TSWWSYY and CDR2 is QGS. The CDR3 runs to 23 residues. Between the trimmed V and J ends, which lost 3 bases and 0 bases, there was a span of 35 bases. The CDR3: CALGDPTSGQEVLGVIYTDKLIF. DNA of the CDR3: TGTGCTCTTGGGGATCCAACTTCCGGACAGGAGGTACTAGGGGTCATATACACCGATAAACTCATCTTT.

J is TRDJ1 and V is TRDV1; 7 nucleotides line up with TRDD2. After removal of 4 bases from V and 8 bases from J, the junction contained 13 bases not matched to a gene. The CDR3 covers 15 residues. CDR1 TSWWSYY and CDR2 QGS come from the germline V gene. For the CDR3, the DNA is TGTGCTCTTGGGGTCTTGCACCTTCCTCGGGAAAAACTCATCTTT. Protein sequence: CALGVLHLPREKLIF.

This clone came up a few times. J is TRDJ1 and V is TRDV1, with 13 nucleotides matching TRDD3. The germline gives CDR1 TSWWSYY, CDR2 QGS. V was clipped by 2 bases and J by 0 bases; unmatched bases: 24. The CDR3 loop spans 24 amino acids. The CDR3 sequence is CALGEISLRLTGGYGSQYTDKLIF. DNA of the CDR3: TGTGCTCTTGGGGAAATCTCGCTCCGCCTGACTGGGGGATACGGGTCCCAGTACACCGATAAACTCATCTTT.

This clone was seen only a few times. The V call is TRDV1, the J call TRDJ1; 13 bases are shared with TRDD3. The ends lost 3 bases at V and 0 bases at J; junction bases unmatched: 16. CDR3 length equals 21 residues. The germline gives CDR1 TSWWSYY, CDR2 QGS. In nucleotides, the CDR3 is TGTGCTCTTGGGGATGGCCTTCCATCAACTGGGGGATACGGGTACACCGATAAACTCATCTTT. Protein product: CALGDGLPSTGGYGYTDKLIF.

The chain employs TRDV1 and TRDJ1; possibly TRDD3 for D (6 bases). The germline CDR1 and CDR2 sequences are TSWWSYY and QGS. There are 17 residues in the CDR3. Deletions cut 4 bases from V and 0 bases from J, with 18 bases between. The CDR3, as DNA: TGTGCTCTTGGGGTGAATTGGTGGGGGCCCTACACCGATAAACTCATCTTT. Protein product: CALGVNWWGPYTDKLIF.

This clone was observed a handful of times. The chain combines TRDV1 with TRDJ1, with 13 positions matching TRDD3. In germline, CDR1 is TSWWSYY, CDR2 QGS. This CDR3 has 25 amino acids. The junction had 30 bases not matched to a gene; V was cut back by 2 bases and J by 3 bases. The CDR3 region is CALGEVASSSYLRPLGDTLPDKLIF. The DNA of the CDR3 is TGTGCTCTTGGGGAAGTGGCCTCCTCTTCCTACCTACGACCACTGGGGGATACGCTTCCCGATAAACTCATCTTT.

This clone was picked up a small number of times. This may stem from a read error, because a much larger clone lies one nucleotide away. This sequence joins TRDV2 and TRDJ1; D is unclear. Trimming removed 5 bases at V and 0 bases at J, with 18 bases between. This CDR3 has 16 residues. Germline V gene sequence: CDR1 GEAIGNYY, CDR2 EKD. The CDR3: CACAIGVKCNTDKLIF. CDR3 in DNA: TGTGCCTGTGCAATCGGGGTTAAGTGTAACACCGATAAACTCATCTTT.

This clone has just a few counts. The V gene is TRDV1, the J gene TRDJ1; D uncertain. V was pared by 1 base and J by 2 bases, with 17 bases between. Germline lookup yields CDR1 TSWWSYY and CDR2 QGS. This CDR3 has 17 residues. The CDR3 nucleotides read TGTGCTCTTGGGGAACGATCTCCTTTCGAGGATACCGATAAACTCATCTTT. Translating it yields CALGERSPFEDTDKLIF.